Described below is a single T cell receptor beta chain sequence and its context. This clone appeared a few times. Its antigen is still unknown. No base quality information exists; no much larger clone differs at one position. Libraries were constructed by the immunoSEQ multiplex PCR assay. The paper's processing steps were these. A statistical classification framework was built for diagnosing cytomegalovirus status from the catalog of TCR beta chain sequences. Drawn from immuneACCESS, this table holds only the in-frame rearrangements with V and J called that TCRdb kept. Clones are partly lost; checked studies trace under half to an unresolved V gene and leave the rest unexplained. That table furnishes V, J and clone size, whereas the DNA furnished D and trimming. This sample is represented by 150,000 to 200,000 clones; around four fifths of them were singletons. The top ten clones comprise less than 9% of the sample.

Donors formed part of the validation cohort, which comprised about 130 subjects and was distinct from the first cohort of 666 subjects. The record originates from a study of cytomegalovirus exposure and HLA in healthy donors (dated by TCRdb to the late 2010s). About the full investigation: A later analysis indicated that the 120 validation repertoires were generated on the platform also employed for the 666 repertoires of the first cohort. The study aimed to test whether signatures of past pathogen exposure could be identified by cataloging public T cell receptors. A separate validation cohort of over 95 different subjects was used in addition to the roughly 640-subject first cohort. High-throughput TCR immunosequencing, statistical association of individual TCRs with disease status, and machine learning were combined to predict cytomegalovirus infection status. General findings and caveats noted by the study authors: The validation cohort had no HLA typing available for a later analysis, so co-occurrence within that cohort was assessed over all 120 repertoires. In both the original and validation cohorts, the classifier was reported to diagnose cytomegalovirus status with high specificity and sensitivity. In vitro tests confirmed that a few of the cytomegalovirus-associated TCR beta chains recognize cytomegalovirus antigens. Subsequent analysis determined that TCRs grouped into clusters in the first cohort also showed a tendency toward co-occurrence across the 120 or so validation repertoires, and approximately 94% of cluster scores exceeded 0. According to the authors, the approach could potentially be generalized to other disease states and immunological phenotypes. While some public TCRs were present in many individuals, most TCR sequences turned up only very rarely across donors. The study listed 150 to 200 TCR beta chains as associated with cytomegalovirus.

The TCR sequence derives from a man in his late teens or twenties in good health and CMV-seropositive. Sequenced: PBMCs.

The sequenced DNA: TGTGCCACCAAGCGGCTACTAACCAATGAGCAGTTCTTC. This is translated as CATKRLLTNEQFF. The receptor chain draws on TRBV7-8 and TRBJ2-1, and TRBD2 may be the D gene, going by 5 matching bases. Per the germline V gene, SGHVS is the CDR1 and FQNEAQ is the CDR2. Relative to germline, V is 10 bases shorter and J is 6 bases shorter, with 16 bases between their ends. From the cysteine up to the phenylalanine, the CDR3 has a length of 13 residues. This entry keeps only the CDR3 DNA: 39 bases, framed from base 1.